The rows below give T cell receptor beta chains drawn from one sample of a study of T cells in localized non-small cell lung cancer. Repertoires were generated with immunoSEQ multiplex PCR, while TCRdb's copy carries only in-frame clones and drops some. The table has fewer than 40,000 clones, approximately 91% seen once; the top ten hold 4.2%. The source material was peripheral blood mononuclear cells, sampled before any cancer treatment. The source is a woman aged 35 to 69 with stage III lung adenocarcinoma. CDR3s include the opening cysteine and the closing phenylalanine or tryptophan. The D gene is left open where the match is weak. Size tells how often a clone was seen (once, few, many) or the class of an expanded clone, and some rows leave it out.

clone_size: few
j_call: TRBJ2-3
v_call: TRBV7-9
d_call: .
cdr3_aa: CARSSLTDTDTQYF
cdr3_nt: TGTGCCAGGAGCTCGCTGACAGACACAGATACGCAGTATTTT

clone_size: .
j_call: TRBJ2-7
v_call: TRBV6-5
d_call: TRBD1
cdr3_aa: CASRYRGQGAYEQYF
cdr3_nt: TGTGCCAGCAGATATCGGGGACAGGGGGCCTACGAGCAGTACTTC

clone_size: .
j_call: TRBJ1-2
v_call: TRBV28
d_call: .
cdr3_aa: CASSLADSRGGYTF
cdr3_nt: TGTGCCAGCAGTTTAGCCGACTCCAGAGGGGGCTACACCTTC

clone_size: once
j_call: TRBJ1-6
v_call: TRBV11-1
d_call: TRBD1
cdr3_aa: CASSSTGQGDSPLHF
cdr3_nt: TGTGCCAGCAGCTCGACAGGCCAGGGGGATTCACCCCTCCACTTT

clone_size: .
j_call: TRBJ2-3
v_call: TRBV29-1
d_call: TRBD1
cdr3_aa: CSASPTGGVDTQYF
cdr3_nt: TGCAGCGCCTCCCCGACAGGGGGGGTAGATACGCAGTATTTT

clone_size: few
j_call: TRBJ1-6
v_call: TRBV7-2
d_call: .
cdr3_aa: CASSPRPSALTNSPLHF
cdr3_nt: TGTGCCAGCAGCCCACGACCTTCGGCGCTAACTAATTCACCCCTCCACTTT

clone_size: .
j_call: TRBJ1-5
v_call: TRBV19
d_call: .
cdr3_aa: CASSIDPGRNQPQHF
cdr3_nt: TGTGCCAGTAGTATAGATCCGGGCCGCAATCAGCCCCAGCATTTT

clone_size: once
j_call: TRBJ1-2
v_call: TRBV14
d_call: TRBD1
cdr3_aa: CASSPRQGKEINYGYTF
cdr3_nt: TGTGCCAGCAGCCCACGACAGGGGAAAGAGATAAACTATGGCTACACCTTC

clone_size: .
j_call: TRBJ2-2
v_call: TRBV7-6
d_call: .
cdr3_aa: CASSPGDAANTGELFF
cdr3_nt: TGTGCCAGCAGCCCCGGGGACGCCGCGAACACCGGGGAGCTGTTTTTT

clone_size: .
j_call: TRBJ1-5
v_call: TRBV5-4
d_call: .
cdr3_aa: CASGIRDQPQHF
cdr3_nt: TGTGCCAGCGGAATTAGGGATCAGCCCCAGCATTTT

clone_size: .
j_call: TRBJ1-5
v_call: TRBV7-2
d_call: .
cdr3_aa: CASGPSNQPQHF
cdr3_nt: TGTGCCTCCGGCCCTAGCAATCAGCCCCAGCATTTT

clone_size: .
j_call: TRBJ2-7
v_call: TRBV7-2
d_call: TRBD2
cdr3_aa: CASSGTSGPYEQYF
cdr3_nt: TGTGCCAGCAGCGGGACTAGCGGGCCTTACGAGCAGTACTTC

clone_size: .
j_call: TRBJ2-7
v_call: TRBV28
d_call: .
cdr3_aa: CASSLGEGVEQYF
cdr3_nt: TGTGCCAGCAGTTTAGGAGAAGGGGTCGAGCAGTACTTC

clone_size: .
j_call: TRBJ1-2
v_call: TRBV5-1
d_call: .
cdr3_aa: CASSLPDRGGRNYTF
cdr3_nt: TGCGCCAGCAGCTTGCCCGACCGAGGGGGGCGAAACTACACCTTC

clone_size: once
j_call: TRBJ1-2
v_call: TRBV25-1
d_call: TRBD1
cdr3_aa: CASVGDRTNYGYTF
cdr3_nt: TGTGCCAGCGTGGGGGACAGAACTAACTATGGCTACACCTTC

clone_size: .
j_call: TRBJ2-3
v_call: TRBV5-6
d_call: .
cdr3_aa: CASSLTELAYDTQYF
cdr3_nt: TGTGCCAGCAGCCTGACAGAGCTAGCATACGATACGCAGTATTTT

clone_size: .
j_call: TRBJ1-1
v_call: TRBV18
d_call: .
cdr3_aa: CASSPSGVMNTEAFF
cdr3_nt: TGTGCCAGCTCGCCTTCAGGGGTGATGAACACTGAAGCTTTCTTT

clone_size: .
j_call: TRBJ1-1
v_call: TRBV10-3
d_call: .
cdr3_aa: CAISSPDVAFF
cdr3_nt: TGTGCCATCAGTTCTCCGGACGTAGCTTTCTTT

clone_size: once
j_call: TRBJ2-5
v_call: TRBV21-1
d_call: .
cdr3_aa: CTSKGVLLAQGAKYKTQYF
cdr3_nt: TGTACCAGCAAGGGGGTCTTACTGGCGCAGGGGGCCAAGTACAAGACCCAGTACTTC

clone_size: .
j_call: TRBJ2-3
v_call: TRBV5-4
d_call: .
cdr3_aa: CASSLDRSDTQYF
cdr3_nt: TGTGCCAGCAGCTTGGATAGATCAGATACGCAGTATTTT

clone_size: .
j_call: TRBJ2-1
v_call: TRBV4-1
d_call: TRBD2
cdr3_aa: CASSQEEERENHNEQFF
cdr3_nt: TGCGCCAGCAGCCAAGAGGAAGAGCGGGAGAACCACAATGAGCAGTTCTTC

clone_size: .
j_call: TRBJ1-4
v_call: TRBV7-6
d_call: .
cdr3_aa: CASLPVTREGEKLFF
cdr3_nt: TGTGCCAGCCTCCCCGTCACGAGGGAAGGAGAAAAACTGTTTTTT

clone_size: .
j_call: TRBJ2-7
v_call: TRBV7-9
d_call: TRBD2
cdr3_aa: CASRSLAGDPGQYF
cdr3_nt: TGTGCCAGCAGGTCTCTAGCGGGGGACCCCGGGCAGTACTTC

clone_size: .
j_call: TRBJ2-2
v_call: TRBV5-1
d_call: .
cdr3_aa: CASSVGTPSTGELFF
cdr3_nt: TGCGCCAGCAGCGTGGGGACACCTTCCACCGGGGAGCTGTTTTTT

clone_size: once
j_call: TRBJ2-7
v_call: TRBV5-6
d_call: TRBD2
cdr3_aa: CASSVTSGRSYEQYF
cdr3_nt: TGTGCCAGCAGCGTTACTAGCGGGAGATCCTACGAGCAGTACTTC

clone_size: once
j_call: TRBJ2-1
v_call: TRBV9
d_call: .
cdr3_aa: CASSVFDEQFF
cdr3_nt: TGTGCCAGCAGCGTTTTCGATGAGCAGTTCTTC

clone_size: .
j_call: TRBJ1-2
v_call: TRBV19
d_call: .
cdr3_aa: CASSIDLENYGYTF
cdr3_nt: TGTGCCAGTAGTATAGATCTGGAGAACTATGGCTACACCTTC

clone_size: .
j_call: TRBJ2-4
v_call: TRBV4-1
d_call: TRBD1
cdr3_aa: CASSPQGVSKNIQYF
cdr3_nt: TGCGCCAGCAGCCCCCAGGGGGTATCCAAAAACATTCAGTACTTC

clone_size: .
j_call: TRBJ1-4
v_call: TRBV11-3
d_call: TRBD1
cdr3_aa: CASSWAGGEKLFF
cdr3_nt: TGTGCCAGCAGCTGGGCAGGGGGAGAAAAACTGTTTTTT

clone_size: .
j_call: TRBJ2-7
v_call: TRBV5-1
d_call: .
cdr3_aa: CASSLVTDSYEQYF
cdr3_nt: TGCGCCAGCAGCTTGGTGACGGACTCCTACGAGCAGTACTTC

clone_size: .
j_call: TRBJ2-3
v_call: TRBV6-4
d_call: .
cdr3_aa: CASSVTSLNTQYF
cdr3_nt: TGTGCCAGCAGTGTAACCTCTCTAAATACGCAGTATTTT

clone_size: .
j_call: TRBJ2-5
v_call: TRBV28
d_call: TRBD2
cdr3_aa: CASSTRLAGAQETQYF
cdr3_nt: TGTGCCAGCAGTACGAGACTAGCGGGGGCCCAAGAGACCCAGTACTTC

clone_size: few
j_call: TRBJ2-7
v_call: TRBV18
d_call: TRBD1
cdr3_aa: CASSPPTTGSPYEQYF
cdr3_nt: TGTGCCAGCTCACCCCCCACGACAGGGTCTCCCTACGAGCAGTACTTC

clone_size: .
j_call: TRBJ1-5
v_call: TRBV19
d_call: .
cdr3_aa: CASRPGPASTSNQPQHF
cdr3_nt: TGTGCCAGTAGGCCGGGACCCGCTAGTACTAGCAATCAGCCCCAGCATTTT

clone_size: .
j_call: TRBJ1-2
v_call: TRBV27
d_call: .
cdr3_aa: CASSFRSANYGYTF
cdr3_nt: TGTGCCAGCAGTTTTCGTTCGGCCAACTATGGCTACACCTTC

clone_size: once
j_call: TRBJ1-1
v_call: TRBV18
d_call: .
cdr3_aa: CASSDLIDREAFF
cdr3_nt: TGTGCCAGCTCGGACCTTATCGACAGGGAAGCTTTCTTT

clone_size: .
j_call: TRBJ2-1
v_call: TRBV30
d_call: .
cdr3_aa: CAWKGVGNEQFF
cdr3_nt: TGTGCCTGGAAGGGGGTAGGAAATGAGCAGTTCTTC

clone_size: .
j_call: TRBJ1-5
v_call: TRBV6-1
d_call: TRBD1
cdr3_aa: CASSGGTGDRQPQHF
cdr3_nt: TGTGCCAGCAGTGGAGGGACAGGGGATCGGCAGCCCCAGCATTTT

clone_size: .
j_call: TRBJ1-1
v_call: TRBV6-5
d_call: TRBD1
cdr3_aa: CASSPGGPPNTEAFF
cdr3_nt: TGTGCCAGCAGCCCAGGGGGCCCCCCGAACACTGAAGCTTTCTTT

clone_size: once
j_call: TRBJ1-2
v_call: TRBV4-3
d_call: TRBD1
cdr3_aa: CASSRAPGQVDSGYTF
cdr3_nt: TGCGCCAGCAGCCGGGCCCCTGGACAGGTTGACTCTGGCTACACCTTC

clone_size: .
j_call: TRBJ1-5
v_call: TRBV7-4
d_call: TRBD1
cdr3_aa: CASSLLRGRGQPQHF
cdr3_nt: TGTGCCAGCAGCTTGCTCAGGGGGCGAGGTCAGCCCCAGCATTTT

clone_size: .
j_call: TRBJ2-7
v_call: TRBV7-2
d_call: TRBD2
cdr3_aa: CASSPAGRPYEQYF
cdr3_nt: TGTGCCAGCAGCCCAGCGGGGCGGCCCTACGAGCAGTACTTC

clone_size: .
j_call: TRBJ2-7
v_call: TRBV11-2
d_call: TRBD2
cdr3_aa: CASGDYPGAYEQYF
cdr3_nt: TGTGCCAGCGGGGACTACCCGGGGGCCTACGAGCAGTACTTC

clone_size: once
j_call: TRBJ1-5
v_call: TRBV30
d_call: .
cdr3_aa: CAWRRANSNQPQHF
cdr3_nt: TGTGCCTGGAGGAGGGCAAATAGCAATCAGCCCCAGCATTTT

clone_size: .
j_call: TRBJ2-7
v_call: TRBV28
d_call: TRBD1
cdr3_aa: CASRRDSAGGQYF
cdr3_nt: TGTGCCAGTAGACGGGACAGCGCAGGGGGGCAGTACTTC

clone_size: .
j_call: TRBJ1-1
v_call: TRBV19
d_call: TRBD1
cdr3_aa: CASSSFRGTEAFF
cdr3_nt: TGTGCCAGTAGCTCTTTCAGGGGGACTGAAGCTTTCTTT

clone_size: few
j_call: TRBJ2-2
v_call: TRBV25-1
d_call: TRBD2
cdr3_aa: CASKSWGGNTGELFF
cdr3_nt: TGTGCCAGCAAGTCGTGGGGGGGGAACACCGGGGAGCTGTTTTTT

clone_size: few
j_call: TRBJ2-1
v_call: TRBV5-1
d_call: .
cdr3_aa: CASSPEGGSYNEQFF
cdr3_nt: TGCGCCAGCAGCCCCGAGGGCGGTTCCTACAATGAGCAGTTCTTC

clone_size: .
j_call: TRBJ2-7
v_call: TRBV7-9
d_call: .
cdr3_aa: CASSARDGPYEQYF
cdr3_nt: TGTGCCAGCAGCGCGAGGGACGGCCCCTACGAGCAGTACTTC

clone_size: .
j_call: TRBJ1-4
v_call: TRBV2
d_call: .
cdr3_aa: CASRRGINEKLFF
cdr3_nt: TGTGCCAGCAGGAGGGGGATTAATGAAAAACTGTTTTTT

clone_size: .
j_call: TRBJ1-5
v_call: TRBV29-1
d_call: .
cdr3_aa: CSVEEQRNQPQHF
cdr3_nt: TGCAGCGTTGAAGAACAGCGGAATCAGCCCCAGCATTTT

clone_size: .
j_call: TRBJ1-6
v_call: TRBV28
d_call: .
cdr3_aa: CASNPRSGPSSPLHF
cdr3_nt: TGTGCCAGCAACCCGCGGTCAGGGCCCTCTTCACCCCTCCACTTT

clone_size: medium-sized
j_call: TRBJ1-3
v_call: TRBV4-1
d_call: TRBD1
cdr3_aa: CASSLPGTGGPGNTIYF
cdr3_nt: TGCGCCAGCAGCCTTCCCGGGACAGGGGGGCCTGGAAACACCATATATTTT

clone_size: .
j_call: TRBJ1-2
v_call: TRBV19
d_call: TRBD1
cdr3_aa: CASSLPNRGGYGYTF
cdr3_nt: TGTGCCAGTAGTCTCCCCAACAGGGGGGGCTATGGCTACACCTTC

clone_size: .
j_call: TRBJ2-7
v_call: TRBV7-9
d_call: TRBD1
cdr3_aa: CASSSWVQGATYEQYF
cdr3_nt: TGTGCCAGCAGCTCCTGGGTCCAGGGGGCGACCTACGAGCAGTACTTC